The text below deals with one T cell receptor (beta chain). Its cognate antigen is unknown. The data stem from a study of identical twins. Findings and limits, study-wide: Twin-shared out-of-frame alpha sequences were enriched for low generation probability. With abundant cord blood beta clonotypes, insertions were fewer; memory repertoires showed no such pattern.

TCRdb itself ran the 5' RACE reads through MiXCR, one entry per CDR3 protein. The sample yields about 530,000 distinct CDR3 sequences, more than 20% seen once. These same records also appear under a second study, on yellow fever vaccine responses in identical twins.

The TCR comes from a woman under 30 in good health. The sample consisted of CD4+ T cells sorted from blood.

CDR3 protein: CASSPFGGRNTGELFF. Written as DNA, the CDR3 is TGTGCCAGCAGTCCCTTCGGGGGACGGAACACCGGGGAGCTGTTTTTT. The chain carries TRBV6-1 and TRBJ2-2; TRBD2 is a possible D gene (6 bases). Per the germline V gene, CDR1 is MNHNS and CDR2 is SASEGT. The CDR3 loop spans 16 amino acids. V shed 5 bases and J shed 1 base, with 14 bases lying between them.